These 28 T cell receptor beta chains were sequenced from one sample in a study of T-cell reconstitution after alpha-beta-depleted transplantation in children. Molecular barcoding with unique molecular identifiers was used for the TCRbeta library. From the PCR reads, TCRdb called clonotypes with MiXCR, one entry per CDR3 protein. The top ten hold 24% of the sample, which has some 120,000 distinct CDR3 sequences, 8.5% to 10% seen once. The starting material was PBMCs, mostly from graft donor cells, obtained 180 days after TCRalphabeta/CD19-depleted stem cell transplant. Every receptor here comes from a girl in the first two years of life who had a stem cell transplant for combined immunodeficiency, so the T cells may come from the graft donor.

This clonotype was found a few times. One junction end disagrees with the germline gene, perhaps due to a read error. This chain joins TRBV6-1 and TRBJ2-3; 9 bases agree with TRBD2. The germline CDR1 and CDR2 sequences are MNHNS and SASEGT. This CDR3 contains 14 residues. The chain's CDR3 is CASRTAVQRGAQCF. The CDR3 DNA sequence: TGTGCCAGCAGGACCGCCGTCCAGCGGGGGGCGCAGTGTTTT.

For the CDR3, the DNA is TGTGCCAGCAGTATGGACTCTAACACCGGGGAGCTGTTTTTT. Its translation: CASSMDSNTGELFF. The chain is built from TRBV2 and TRBJ2-2; tentatively, D is TRBD2 (5 bases). CDR1 is SNHLY, CDR2 FYNNEI, per germline. V was clipped by 5 bases and J by 2 bases, with 9 bases between them. The CDR3 is made up of 14 amino acids.

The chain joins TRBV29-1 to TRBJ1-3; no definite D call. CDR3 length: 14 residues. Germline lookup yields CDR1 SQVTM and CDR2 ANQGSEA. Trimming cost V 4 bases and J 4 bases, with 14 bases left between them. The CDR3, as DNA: TGCAGCGTTGGGCGGCTCGCGGAGGGAAACACCATATATTTT. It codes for CSVGRLAEGNTIYF.

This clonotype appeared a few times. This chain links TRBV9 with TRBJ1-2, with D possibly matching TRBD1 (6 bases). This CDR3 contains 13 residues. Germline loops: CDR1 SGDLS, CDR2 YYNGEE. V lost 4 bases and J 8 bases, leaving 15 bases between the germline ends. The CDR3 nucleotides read TGTGCCAGCAGCCCATTTGAGGGGGTCGGCTACACCTTC. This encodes CASSPFEGVGYTF. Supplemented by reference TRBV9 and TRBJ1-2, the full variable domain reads DSGVTQTPKHLITATGQRVTLRCSPRSGDLSVYWYQQSLDQGLQFLIQYYNGEERAKGNILERFSAQQFPDLHSELNLSSLELGDSALYFCASSPFEGVGYTFGSGTRLTVV.

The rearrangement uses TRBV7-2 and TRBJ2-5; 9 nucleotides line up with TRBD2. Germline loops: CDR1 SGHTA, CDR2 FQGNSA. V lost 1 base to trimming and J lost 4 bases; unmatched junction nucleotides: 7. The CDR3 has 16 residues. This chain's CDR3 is CASSLGLAGVGETQYF. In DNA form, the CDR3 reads TGTGCCAGCAGCTTAGGGTTAGCGGGAGTAGGAGAGACCCAGTACTTC.

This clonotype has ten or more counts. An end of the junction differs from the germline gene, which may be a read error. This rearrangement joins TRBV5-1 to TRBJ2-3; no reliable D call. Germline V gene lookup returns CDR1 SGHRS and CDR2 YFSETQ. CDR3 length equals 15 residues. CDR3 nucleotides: TGTGCCAGCAGCCTTAGTTCGTTGAGCACAGATACGCAGTATTTT. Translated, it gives CASSLSSLSTDTQYF.

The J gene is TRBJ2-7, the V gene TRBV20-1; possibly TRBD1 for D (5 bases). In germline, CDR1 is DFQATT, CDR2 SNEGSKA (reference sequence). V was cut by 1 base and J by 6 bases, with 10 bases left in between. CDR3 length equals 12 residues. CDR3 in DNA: TGCAGTGCTAGAGTTTCAGGGCTCGAGCAGTACTTC. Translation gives CSARVSGLEQYF.

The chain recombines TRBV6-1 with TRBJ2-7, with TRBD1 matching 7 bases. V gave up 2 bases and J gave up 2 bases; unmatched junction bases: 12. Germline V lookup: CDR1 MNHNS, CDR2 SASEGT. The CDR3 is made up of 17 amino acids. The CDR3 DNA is TGTGCCAGCAGTGAATTCGGAACAGGGGAACGACCCTACGAGCAGTACTTC. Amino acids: CASSEFGTGERPYEQYF.

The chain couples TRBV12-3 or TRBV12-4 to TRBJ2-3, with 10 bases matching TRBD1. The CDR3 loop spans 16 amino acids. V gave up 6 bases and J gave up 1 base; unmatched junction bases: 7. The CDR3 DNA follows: TGTGCCAGCAGGATCCTGACAGGGGGCGGCACAGATACGCAGTATTTT. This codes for CASRILTGGGTDTQYF.

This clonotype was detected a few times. The CDR3 reads CAIRTGRPYGYTF. In nucleotides, the CDR3 is TGTGCCATCAGGACAGGGAGGCCCTATGGCTACACCTTC. The chain employs TRBV10-3 and TRBJ1-2, with TRBD1 matching over 7 bases. Per germline, CDR1 ENHRY and CDR2 SYGVKD. The V gene end was trimmed by 6 bases and the J gene end by 4 bases; junction bases not matched to a gene: 5. The CDR3 sequence is 13 residues long.

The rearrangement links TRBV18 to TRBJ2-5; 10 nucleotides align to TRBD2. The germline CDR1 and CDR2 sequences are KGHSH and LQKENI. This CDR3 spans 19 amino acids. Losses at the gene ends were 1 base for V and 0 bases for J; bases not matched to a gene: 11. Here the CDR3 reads CASSPRRVGSGGHQETQYF. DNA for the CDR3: TGTGCCAGCTCACCACGTCGTGTCGGTAGCGGGGGGCACCAAGAGACCCAGTACTTC.

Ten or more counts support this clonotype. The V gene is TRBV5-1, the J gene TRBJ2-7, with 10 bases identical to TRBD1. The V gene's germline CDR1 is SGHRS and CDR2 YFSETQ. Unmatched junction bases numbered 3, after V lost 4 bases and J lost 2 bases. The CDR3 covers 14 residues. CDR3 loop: CASSHGQGAYEQYF. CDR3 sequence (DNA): TGCGCCAGCAGCCACGGACAGGGGGCCTACGAGCAGTACTTC.

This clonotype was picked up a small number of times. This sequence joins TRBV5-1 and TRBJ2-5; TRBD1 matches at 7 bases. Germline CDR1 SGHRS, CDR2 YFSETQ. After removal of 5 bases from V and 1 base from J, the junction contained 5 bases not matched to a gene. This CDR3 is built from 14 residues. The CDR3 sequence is CASRFGTAQETQYF. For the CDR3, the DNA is TGCGCCAGCAGATTCGGGACAGCCCAAGAGACCCAGTACTTC.

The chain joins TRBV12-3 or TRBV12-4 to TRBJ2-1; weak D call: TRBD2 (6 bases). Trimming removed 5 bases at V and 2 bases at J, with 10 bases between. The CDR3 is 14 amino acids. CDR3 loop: CASSPRTTYNEQFF. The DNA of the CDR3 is TGTGCCAGCAGTCCAAGGACTACCTACAATGAGCAGTTCTTC.

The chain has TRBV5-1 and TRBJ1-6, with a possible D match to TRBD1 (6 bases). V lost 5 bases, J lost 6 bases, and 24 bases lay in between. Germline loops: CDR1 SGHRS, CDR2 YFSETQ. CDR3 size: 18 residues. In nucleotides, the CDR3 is TGCGCCAGCAGTATGGATGGCCGACAGGCCGCCTTTAATTCACCCCTCCACTTT. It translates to CASSMDGRQAAFNSPLHF.

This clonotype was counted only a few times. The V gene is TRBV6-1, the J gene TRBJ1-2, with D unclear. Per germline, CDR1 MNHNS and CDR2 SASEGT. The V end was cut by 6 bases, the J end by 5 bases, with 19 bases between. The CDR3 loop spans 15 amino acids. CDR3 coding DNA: TGTGCCAGCAGGGATACACAGACACTGGGGTATGGCTACACCTTC. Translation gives CASRDTQTLGYGYTF.

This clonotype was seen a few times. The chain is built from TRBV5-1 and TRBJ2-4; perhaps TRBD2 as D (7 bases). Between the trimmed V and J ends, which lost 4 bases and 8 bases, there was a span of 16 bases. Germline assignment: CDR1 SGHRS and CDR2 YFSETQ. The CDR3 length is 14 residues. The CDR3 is CASSPRGAEDIQYF. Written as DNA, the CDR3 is TGCGCCAGCAGCCCCCGGGGGGCAGAAGACATTCAGTACTTC.

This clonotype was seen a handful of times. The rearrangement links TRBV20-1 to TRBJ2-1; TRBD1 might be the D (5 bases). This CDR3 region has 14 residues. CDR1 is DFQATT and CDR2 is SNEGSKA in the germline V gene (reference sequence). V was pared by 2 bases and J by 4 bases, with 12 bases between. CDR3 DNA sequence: TGCAGTGCTAGACGGACAAGTATATACAATGAGCAGTTCTTC. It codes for CSARRTSIYNEQFF.

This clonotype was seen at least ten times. CDR3 in DNA: TGCAGTGCTAGAGTAGCTAATCACAATGAGCAGTTCTTC. Its translation: CSARVANHNEQFF. J is TRBJ2-1 and V is TRBV20-1; D gene uncertain. Deletions cut 1 base from V and 5 bases from J, with 9 bases between. The CDR3 runs 13 residues. Germline V CDR1 and CDR2: DFQATT, SNEGSKA (reference sequence).

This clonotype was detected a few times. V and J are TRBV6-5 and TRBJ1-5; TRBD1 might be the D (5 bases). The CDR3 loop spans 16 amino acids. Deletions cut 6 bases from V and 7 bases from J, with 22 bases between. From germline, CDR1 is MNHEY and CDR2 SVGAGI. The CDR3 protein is CASSYARGATGQPQHF. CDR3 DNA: TGTGCCAGCAGCTACGCCAGAGGGGCGACGGGACAGCCCCAGCATTTT.

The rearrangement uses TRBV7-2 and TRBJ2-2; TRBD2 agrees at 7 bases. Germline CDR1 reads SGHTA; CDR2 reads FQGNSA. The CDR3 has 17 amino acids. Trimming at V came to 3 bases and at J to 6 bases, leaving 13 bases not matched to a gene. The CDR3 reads CASSFVGTGGSSGELFF. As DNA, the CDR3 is TGTGCCAGCAGCTTCGTAGGAACGGGAGGATCGTCCGGGGAGCTGTTTTTT. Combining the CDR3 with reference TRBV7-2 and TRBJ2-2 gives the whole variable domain GAGVSQSPSNKVTEKGKDVELRCDPISGHTALYWYRQSLGQGLEFLIYFQGNSAPDKSGLPSDRFSAERTGGSVSTLTIQRTQQEDSAVYLCASSFVGTGGSSGELFFGEGSRLTVL.

CDR3 in DNA: TGCAGTGCTAAAATAGCGGGAGGGCCACGCAATGAGCAGTTCTTC. Protein sequence: CSAKIAGGPRNEQFF. This chain joins TRBV20-1 and TRBJ2-1; 11 positions match TRBD2. The CDR3 is 15 amino acids. The V gene end was trimmed by 4 bases and the J gene end by 6 bases; junction bases not matched to a gene: 8. Per germline, CDR1 DFQATT and CDR2 SNEGSKA (reference sequence).

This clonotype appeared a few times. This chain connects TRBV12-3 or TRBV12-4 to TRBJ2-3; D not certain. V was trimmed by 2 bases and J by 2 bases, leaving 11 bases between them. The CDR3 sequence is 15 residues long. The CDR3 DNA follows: TGTGCCAGCAGTTTAATAGGTGGGCACACAGATACGCAGTATTTT. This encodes CASSLIGGHTDTQYF.

For the CDR3, the DNA is TGTGCCAGCAGTGGACAGACTGACTGGTCTGGCTACGAGCAGTACTTC. Translation gives CASSGQTDWSGYEQYF. This sequence joins TRBV25-1 and TRBJ2-7; tentative D call: TRBD1 (5 bases). Trimming took off 4 bases at V and 3 bases at J, with 19 bases between the two ends. The CDR3 covers 16 residues. CDR1 MGHDK and CDR2 SYGVNS come from the germline V gene.

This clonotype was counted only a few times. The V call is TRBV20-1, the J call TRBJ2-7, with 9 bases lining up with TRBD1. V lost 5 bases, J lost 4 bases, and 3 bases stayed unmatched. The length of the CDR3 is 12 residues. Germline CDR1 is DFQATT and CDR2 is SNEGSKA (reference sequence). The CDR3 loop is CSAWGQGYEQYF. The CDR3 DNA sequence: TGCAGTGCTTGGGGACAGGGTTACGAGCAGTACTTC.

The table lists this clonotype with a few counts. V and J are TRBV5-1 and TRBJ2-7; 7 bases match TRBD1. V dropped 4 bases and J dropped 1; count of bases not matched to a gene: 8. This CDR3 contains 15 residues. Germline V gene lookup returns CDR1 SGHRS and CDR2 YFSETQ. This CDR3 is CASSVQGTMSYEQYF. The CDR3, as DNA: TGCGCCAGCAGCGTACAGGGGACCATGTCCTACGAGCAGTACTTC.

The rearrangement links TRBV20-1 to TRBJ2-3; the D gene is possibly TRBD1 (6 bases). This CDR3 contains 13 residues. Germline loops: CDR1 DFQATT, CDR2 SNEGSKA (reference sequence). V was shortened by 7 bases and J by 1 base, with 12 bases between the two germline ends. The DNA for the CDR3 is TGCAGTGTGGACAGAAAGGGCACAGATACGCAGTATTTT. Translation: CSVDRKGTDTQYF.

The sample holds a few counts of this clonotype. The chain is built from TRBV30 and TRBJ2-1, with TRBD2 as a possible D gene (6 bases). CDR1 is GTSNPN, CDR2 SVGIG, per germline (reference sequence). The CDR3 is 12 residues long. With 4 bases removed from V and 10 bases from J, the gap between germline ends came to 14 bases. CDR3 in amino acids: CAWTLTGGEQFF. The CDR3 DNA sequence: TGTGCCTGGACCCTTACAGGAGGGGAGCAGTTCTTC.